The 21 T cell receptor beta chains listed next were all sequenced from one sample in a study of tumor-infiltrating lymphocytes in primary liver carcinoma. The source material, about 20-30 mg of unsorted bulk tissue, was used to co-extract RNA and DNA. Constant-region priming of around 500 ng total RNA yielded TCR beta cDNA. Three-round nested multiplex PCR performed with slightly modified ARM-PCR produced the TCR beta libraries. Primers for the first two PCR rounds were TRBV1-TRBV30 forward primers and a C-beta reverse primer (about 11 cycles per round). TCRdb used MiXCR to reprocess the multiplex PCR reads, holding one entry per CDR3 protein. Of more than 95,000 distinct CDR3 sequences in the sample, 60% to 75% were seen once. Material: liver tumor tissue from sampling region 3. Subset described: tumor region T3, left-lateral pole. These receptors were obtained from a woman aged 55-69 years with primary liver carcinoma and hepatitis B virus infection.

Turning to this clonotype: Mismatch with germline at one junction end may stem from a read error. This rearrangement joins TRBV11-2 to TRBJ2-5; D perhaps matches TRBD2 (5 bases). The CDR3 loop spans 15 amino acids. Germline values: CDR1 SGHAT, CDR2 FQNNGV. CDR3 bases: TGTGCCAGCGGCAAGCAGGCTAGCCCGCAAGAGACCCATTACTTC. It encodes CASGKQASPQETHYF.

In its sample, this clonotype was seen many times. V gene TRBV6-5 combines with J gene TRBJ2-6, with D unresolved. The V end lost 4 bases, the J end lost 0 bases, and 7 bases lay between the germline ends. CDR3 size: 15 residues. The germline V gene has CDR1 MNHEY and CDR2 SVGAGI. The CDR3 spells CASSSPRSGANVLTF. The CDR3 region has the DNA TGTGCCAGCAGTTCCCCACGCTCTGGGGCCAACGTCCTGACTTTC.

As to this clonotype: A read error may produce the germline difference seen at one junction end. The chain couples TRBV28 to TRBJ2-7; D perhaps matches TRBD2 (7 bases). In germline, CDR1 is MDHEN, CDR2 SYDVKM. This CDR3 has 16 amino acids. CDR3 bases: TGTACCAGCAGTGCTGGGGGGGCGGGAGCTATATACGAGCAGTACTTC. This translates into CTSSAGGAGAIYEQYF.

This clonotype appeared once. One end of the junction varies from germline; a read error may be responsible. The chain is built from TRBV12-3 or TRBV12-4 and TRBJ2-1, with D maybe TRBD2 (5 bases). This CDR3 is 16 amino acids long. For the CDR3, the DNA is TGTACCAGCAGCCTACCCTTAGTGGGAGAGATTGATGAGCAGTTCTTC. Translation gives CTSSLPLVGEIDEQFF.

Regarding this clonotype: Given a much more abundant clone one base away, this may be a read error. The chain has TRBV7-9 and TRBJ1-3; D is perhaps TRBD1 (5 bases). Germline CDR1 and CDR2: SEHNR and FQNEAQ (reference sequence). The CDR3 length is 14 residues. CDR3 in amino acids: CAGSPGGSGNTIYF. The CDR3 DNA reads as TGTGCCGGCAGCCCCGGGGGGTCGGGAAACACCATATATTTT.

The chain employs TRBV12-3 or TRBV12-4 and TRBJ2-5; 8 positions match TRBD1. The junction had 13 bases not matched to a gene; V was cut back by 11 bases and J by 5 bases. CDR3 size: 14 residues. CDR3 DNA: TGTGCCGATAGTCGACAGGGGCTCCGGGAGACCCAGTACTTC. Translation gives CADSRQGLRETQYF.

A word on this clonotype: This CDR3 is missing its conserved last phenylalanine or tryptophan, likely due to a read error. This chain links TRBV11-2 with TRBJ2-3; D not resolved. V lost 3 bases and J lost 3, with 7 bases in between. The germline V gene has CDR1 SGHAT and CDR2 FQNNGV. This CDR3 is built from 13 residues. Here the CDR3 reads CASSFLRTDTQYI. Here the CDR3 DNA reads TGTGCCAGCAGCTTCCTCAGGACAGATACGCAGTATATT.

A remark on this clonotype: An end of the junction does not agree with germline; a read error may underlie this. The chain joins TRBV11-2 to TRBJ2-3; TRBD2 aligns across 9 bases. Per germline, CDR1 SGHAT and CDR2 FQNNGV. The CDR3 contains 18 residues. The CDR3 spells CASGLDHAGGPLTDMQYF. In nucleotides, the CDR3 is TGTGCCAGCGGCTTAGATCATGCGGGAGGGCCTCTCACAGATATGCAGTATTTT.

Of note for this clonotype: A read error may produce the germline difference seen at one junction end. Here the CDR3 reads CASSPTSNTGELLF. In nucleotides, the CDR3 is TGTGCCAGCAGCCCAACGTCGAACACCGGGGAGCTGCTTTTT. V gene TRBV11-1 combines with J gene TRBJ2-2; the D gene is possibly TRBD2 (5 bases). The CDR3 extends over 14 amino acids. Looked up from germline, CDR1 is SGHAT and CDR2 is FQDESV (reference sequence). The full variable domain, its missing parts supplied by reference TRBV11-1 and TRBJ2-2, is EAEVAQSPRYKITEKSQAVAFWCDPISGHATLYWYRQILGQGPELLVQFQDESVVDDSQLPKDRFSAERLKGVDSTLKIQPAELGDSAMYLCASSPTSNTGELLFGEGSRLTVL.

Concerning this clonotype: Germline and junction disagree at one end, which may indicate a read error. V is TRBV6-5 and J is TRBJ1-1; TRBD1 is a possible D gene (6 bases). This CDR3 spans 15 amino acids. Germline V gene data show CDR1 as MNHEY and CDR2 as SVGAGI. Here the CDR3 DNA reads TGTGCGAGCAGTTATTCCGGGGGCTCGAGCACTCAAGCTTTCTTT. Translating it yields CASSYSGGSSTQAFF.

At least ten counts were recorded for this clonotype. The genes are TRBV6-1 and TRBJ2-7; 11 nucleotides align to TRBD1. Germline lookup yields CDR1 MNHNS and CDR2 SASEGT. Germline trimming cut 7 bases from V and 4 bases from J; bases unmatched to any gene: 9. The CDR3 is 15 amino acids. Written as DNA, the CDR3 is TGTGCCAGCACCTCTTCCGGGACAGGGGGTTACGAGCAGTACTTC. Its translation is CASTSSGTGGYEQYF.

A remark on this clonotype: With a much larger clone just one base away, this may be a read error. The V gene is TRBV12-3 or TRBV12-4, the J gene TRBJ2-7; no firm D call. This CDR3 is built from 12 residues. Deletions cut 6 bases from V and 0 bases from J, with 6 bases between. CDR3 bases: TGTGCCAGCAGGTTCAGCTCCTACGAGCAGTACGTC. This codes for CASRFSSYEQYV.

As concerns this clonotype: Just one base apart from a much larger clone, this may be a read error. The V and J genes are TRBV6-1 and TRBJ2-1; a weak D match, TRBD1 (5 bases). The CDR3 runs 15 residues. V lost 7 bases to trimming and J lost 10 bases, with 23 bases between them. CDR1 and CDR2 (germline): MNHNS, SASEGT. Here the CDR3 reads CASILSDSLWAEQFF. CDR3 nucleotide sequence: TGTGCCAGCATTCTCTCAGACAGTCTTTGGGCGGAGCAGTTCTTC.

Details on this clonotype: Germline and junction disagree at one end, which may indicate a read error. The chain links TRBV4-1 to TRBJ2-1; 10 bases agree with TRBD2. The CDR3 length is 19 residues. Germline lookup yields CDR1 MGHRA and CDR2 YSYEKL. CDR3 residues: CASSQLMVQREGMNNEQFF. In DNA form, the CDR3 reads TGTGCCAGCAGCCAACTTATGGTCCAGCGGGAGGGCATGAACAATGAGCAGTTCTTC.

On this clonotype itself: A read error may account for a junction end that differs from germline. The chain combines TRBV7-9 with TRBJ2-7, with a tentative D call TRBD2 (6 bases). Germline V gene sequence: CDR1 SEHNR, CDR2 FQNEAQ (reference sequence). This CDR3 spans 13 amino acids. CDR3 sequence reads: CVSSSSGSGEQYF. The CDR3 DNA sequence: TGTGTCAGCAGCTCGAGCGGAAGCGGGGAGCAGTACTTC. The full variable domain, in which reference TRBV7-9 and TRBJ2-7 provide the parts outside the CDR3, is DTGVSQNPRHKITKRGQNVTFRCDPISEHNRLYWYRQTLGQGPEFLTYFQNEAQLEKSRLLSDRFSAERPKGSFSTLEIQRTEQGDSAMYLCVSSSSGSGEQYFGPGTRLTVT.

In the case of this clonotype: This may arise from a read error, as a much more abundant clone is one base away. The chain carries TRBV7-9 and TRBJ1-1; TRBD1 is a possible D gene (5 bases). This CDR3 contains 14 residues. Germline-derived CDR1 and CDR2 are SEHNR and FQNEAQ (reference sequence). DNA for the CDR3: TGTGCCGGCAGCCCGGCCAGGGTAAACACTGAAGCTTTCTTT. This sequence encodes CAGSPARVNTEAFF.

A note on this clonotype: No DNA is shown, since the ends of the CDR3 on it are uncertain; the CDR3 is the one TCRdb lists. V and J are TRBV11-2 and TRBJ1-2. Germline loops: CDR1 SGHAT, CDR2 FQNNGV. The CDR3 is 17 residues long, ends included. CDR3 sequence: CTSSLDPMRALRYGCTF.

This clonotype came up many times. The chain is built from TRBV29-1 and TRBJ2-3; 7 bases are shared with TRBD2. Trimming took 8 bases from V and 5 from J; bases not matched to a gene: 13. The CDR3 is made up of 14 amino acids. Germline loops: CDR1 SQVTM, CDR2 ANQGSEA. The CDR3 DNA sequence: TGCAGCCTGGGAGGCGGGAGTGGCGGAGATACGCAGTATTTT. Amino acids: CSLGGGSGGDTQYF.

CDR3 in amino acids: CASNPGTMSSYEQYF. The CDR3 DNA reads as TGCGCCAGCAACCCTGGGACGATGAGCTCCTACGAGCAGTACTTC. The chain links TRBV5-1 to TRBJ2-7, with D possibly being TRBD1 or TRBD2 (5 bases each). The CDR3 has 15 residues. CDR1 and CDR2 from the germline V gene are SGHRS and YFSETQ. The V and J ends lost 6 bases and 0 bases respectively, with 16 bases between them. Full variable domain (outside the CDR3, taken from reference TRBV5-1 and TRBJ2-7): KAGVTQTPRYLIKTRGQQVTLSCSPISGHRSVSWYQQTPGQGLQFLFEYFSETQRNKGNFPGRFSGRQFSNSRSEMNVSTLELGDSALYLCASNPGTMSSYEQYFGPGTRLTVT.

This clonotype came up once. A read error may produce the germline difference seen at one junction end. This CDR3 reads CASSLLSQDYGQYF. The CDR3 region has the DNA TGCGCCAGCAGCTTGTTATCACAAGACTACGGGCAGTACTTC. The genes are TRBV5-1 and TRBJ2-7; weak D call: TRBD2 (5 bases). Germline assignment: CDR1 SGHRS and CDR2 YFSETQ. This CDR3 is built from 14 residues.

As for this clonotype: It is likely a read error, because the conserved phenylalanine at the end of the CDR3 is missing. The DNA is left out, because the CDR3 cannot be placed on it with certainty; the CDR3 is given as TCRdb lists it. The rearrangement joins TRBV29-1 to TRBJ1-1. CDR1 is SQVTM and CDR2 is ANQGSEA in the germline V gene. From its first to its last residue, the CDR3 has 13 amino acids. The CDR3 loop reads CSVEYDRNTESFS.